A single sample is the source of the 27 T cell receptor beta chains below, sequenced in a study of neoadjuvant anti-PD-1 for oral cavity cancer. Clones were read by immunoSEQ multiplex PCR, and TCRdb kept only the in-frame ones, dropping some. Seen here are 6,000 to 7,500 clones, approximately 82% observed once, and the top ten hold about 3%. Here the sequenced sample was PBMCs, taken before nivolumab (anti-PD-1) treatment. Receptor source: a person aged 35 to 85 with oral cavity squamous cell carcinoma.

The chain combines TRBV30 with TRBJ2-7; unclear D gene. This CDR3 has 14 residues. Germline-derived CDR1 and CDR2 are GTSNPN and SVGIG (reference sequence). The ends were cut back, 2 bases at V and 2 bases at J, with 13 bases in the middle. The CDR3 coding sequence is TGTGCCTGGAGTTTCTCAGGTTACACCTACGAGCAGTACTTC. Residues: CAWSFSGYTYEQYF.

This sequence joins TRBV7-9 and TRBJ2-5, with D tentatively TRBD2 (5 bases). This CDR3 is built from 13 residues. Trimming cost V 2 bases and J 5 bases, with 9 bases left between them. Germline CDR1 is SEHNR and CDR2 is FQNEAQ (reference sequence). CDR3 amino acids: CASSLIGMETQYF. The CDR3 DNA reads TGTGCCAGCAGCTTAATCGGGATGGAGACCCAGTACTTC. Full variable domain (rest looked up from reference TRBV7-9 and TRBJ2-5): DTGVSQNPRHKITKRGQNVTFRCDPISEHNRLYWYRQTLGQGPEFLTYFQNEAQLEKSRLLSDRFSAERPKGSFSTLEIQRTEQGDSAMYLCASSLIGMETQYFGPGTRLLVL.

This clone was observed a single time. The chain uses TRBV13 and TRBJ2-5, with 9 bases that match TRBD2. V was pared by 0 bases and J by 14 bases, with 16 bases of the junction left unmatched. CDR1 is PRHDT, CDR2 FYEKMQ, per germline (reference sequence). The CDR3 runs 16 residues. The CDR3 here is CASSLGLTGTSNLKYF. The DNA of the CDR3 is TGTGCCAGCAGCTTAGGCCTAACGGGGACTAGCAACCTTAAATACTTC. The whole variable domain, filled in from reference TRBV13 and TRBJ2-5, reads AAGVIQSPRHLIKEKRETATLKCYPIPRHDTVYWYQQGPGQDPQFLISFYEKMQSDKGSIPDRFSAQQFSDYHSELNMSSLELGDSALYFCASSLGLTGTSNLKYFGPGTRLLVL.

This clone has only a few counts. The chain links TRBV29-1 to TRBJ1-1; 7 nucleotides align to TRBD1. The CDR3 has 13 amino acids. The V gene's germline CDR1 is SQVTM and CDR2 ANQGSEA. V trimming: 4 bases; J trimming: 5 bases; junction bases outside the gene matches: 7. The CDR3 region is CSVGSGGSTEAFF. CDR3 nucleotide sequence: TGCAGCGTTGGGTCAGGGGGGAGTACTGAAGCTTTCTTT.

A single count supports this clone. V is TRBV9 and J is TRBJ2-5, with 11 bases aligning to TRBD1. V lost 0 bases to trimming and J lost 5 bases; unmatched junction nucleotides: 6. This CDR3 comprises 16 residues. Per the germline V gene, CDR1 is SGDLS and CDR2 is YYNGEE. The CDR3 loop reads CASSVAGTGGLETQYF. The CDR3, as DNA: TGTGCCAGCAGCGTAGCAGGGACAGGGGGGCTCGAGACCCAGTACTTC.

The chain couples TRBV4-2 to TRBJ2-1; D is uncertain. V was shortened by 0 bases and J by 7 bases, with 4 bases between the two germline ends. The CDR3 has 12 amino acids. Germline CDR1 LGHNA, CDR2 YNFKEQ. The chain's CDR3 is CASSQEGNEQFF. The CDR3 nucleotides are TGTGCCAGCAGCCAAGAAGGAAATGAGCAGTTCTTC.

J is TRBJ1-1 and V is TRBV4-2, with 7 positions matching TRBD1. The CDR3 has 16 residues. Germline V lookup: CDR1 LGHNA, CDR2 YNFKEQ. With 2 bases clipped from V and 0 bases from J, the junction kept 6 bases outside the gene matches. Here the CDR3 DNA reads TGTGCCAGCAGCCAATTCACGACAGGGCTGAACACTGAAGCTTTCTTT. Its protein product is CASSQFTTGLNTEAFF.

The J gene is TRBJ1-1, the V gene TRBV5-6; weak D call: TRBD1 (5 bases). V gave up 4 bases and J gave up 7 bases, with 14 bases separating them. CDR3 size: 13 residues. Germline V gene sequence: CDR1 SGHDT, CDR2 YYEEEE. The CDR3 coding sequence is TGTGCCAGCAGCGGGGCAGGGATGGATGAAGCTTTCTTT. Amino acid sequence: CASSGAGMDEAFF.

V usage is TRBV6-5 and J usage is TRBJ2-1; D is possibly TRBD1 (6 bases). Trimming took 2 bases from V and 8 from J, leaving 13 bases between them. CDR1 MNHEY and CDR2 SVGAGI come from the germline V gene. The CDR3 is 14 residues long. CDR3 in DNA: TGTGCCAGCAGTTACCTGGGGGCGGCGGATGAGCAGTTCTTC. Translating gives CASSYLGAADEQFF.

This clone was counted once. The V and J genes are TRBV10-3 and TRBJ2-1, with unresolved D. The CDR3 covers 13 residues. V gave up 6 bases and J gave up 6 bases, with 12 bases separating them. The germline V gene has CDR1 ENHRY and CDR2 SYGVKD. Here the CDR3 reads CAIRPLGRNEQFF. CDR3 nucleotides: TGTGCCATCAGGCCTCTCGGCCGCAATGAGCAGTTCTTC.

This clone appeared a few times. The chain is built from TRBV6-1 and TRBJ1-2; 7 nucleotides line up with TRBD1. Germline CDR1 reads MNHNS; CDR2 reads SASEGT. V lost 1 base and J lost 3; bases outside the gene matches: 8. There are 16 residues in the CDR3. CDR3 residues: CASSEERDRTHYGYTF. The CDR3 nucleotides are TGTGCCAGCAGTGAAGAAAGGGACAGAACCCACTATGGCTACACCTTC.

The chain is built from TRBV25-1 and TRBJ1-1; weak D call: TRBD1 (5 bases). Germline V gene data show CDR1 as MGHDK and CDR2 as SYGVNS. Trimming removed 5 bases at V and 2 bases at J, with 15 bases between. The CDR3 loop spans 15 amino acids. Written as DNA, the CDR3 is TGTGCCAGCAGTTTTTCCGTGAGGGGTAACACTGAAGCTTTCTTT. This encodes CASSFSVRGNTEAFF.

This chain connects TRBV9 to TRBJ2-3; D not resolved. Trimming removed 4 bases from V and 0 bases from J, with 9 bases in between. This CDR3 spans 14 amino acids. Germline-derived CDR1 and CDR2 are SGDLS and YYNGEE. The CDR3 DNA sequence: TGTGCCAGCAGCTACCCCCCTAGCACAGATACGCAGTATTTT. Protein: CASSYPPSTDTQYF.

The J gene is TRBJ2-2, the V gene TRBV25-1; D may be TRBD1 (7 bases). The CDR3 covers 14 residues. Germline CDR1 and CDR2: MGHDK and SYGVNS. The V end lost 6 bases, the J end lost 5 bases, and 13 bases lay between the germline ends. The CDR3 DNA sequence: TGTGCCAGCAGAGCAGGGGGAGGAACCGGGGAGCTGTTTTTT. Amino acids: CASRAGGGTGELFF.

The genes are TRBV11-2 and TRBJ2-7; D not resolved. The CDR3 is made up of 15 amino acids. Germline lookup yields CDR1 SGHAT and CDR2 FQNNGV. The ends were cut back, 2 bases at V and 3 bases at J, with 14 bases in the middle. In DNA form, the CDR3 reads TGTGCCAGCAGCTTATCAACGGGCCAAGTCTACGAGCAGTACTTC. Amino acid sequence: CASSLSTGQVYEQYF.

The chain has TRBV19 and TRBJ2-2, with 8 bases identical to TRBD1. Trimming at V came to 0 bases and at J to 4 bases, leaving 4 bases not matched to a gene. Germline V gene sequence: CDR1 LNHDA, CDR2 SQIVND (reference sequence). This CDR3 region has 16 residues. CDR3 in amino acids: CASSIDRGRVTGELFF. In DNA form, the CDR3 reads TGTGCCAGTAGTATAGACAGGGGGCGGGTCACCGGGGAGCTGTTTTTT.

This sequence joins TRBV29-1 and TRBJ2-7, with 7 bases lining up with TRBD1. V lost 0 bases to trimming and J lost 3 bases; unmatched junction nucleotides: 26. The CDR3 length is 21 residues. Germline assignment: CDR1 SQVTM and CDR2 ANQGSEA. The CDR3 DNA reads as TGCAGCGTTGAAGATCGAGTACGACGCGCTTCAGGTCCGACAGGGCGCTACGAGCAGTACTTC. Translation gives CSVEDRVRRASGPTGRYEQYF.

The J gene is TRBJ2-3, the V gene TRBV29-1; D might be TRBD1 (6 bases). The CDR3 runs to 13 residues. The germline V gene has CDR1 SQVTM and CDR2 ANQGSEA. V lost 5 bases and J 5 bases, leaving 14 bases between the germline ends. The CDR3 nucleotides read TGCAGCGTTCGGACAGCCCAAGGAGATACGCAGTATTTT. Its protein product is CSVRTAQGDTQYF.

This chain joins TRBV5-1 and TRBJ2-7, with TRBD1 identical over 9 bases. With 5 bases clipped from V and 3 bases from J, the junction kept 6 bases outside the gene matches. CDR1 and CDR2 from the germline V gene are SGHRS and YFSETQ. The CDR3 is 14 amino acids. CDR3 region: CASRGGTGLYEQYF. CDR3 bases: TGCGCCAGCAGGGGGGGGACAGGGCTCTACGAGCAGTACTTC.

This clone was observed a handful of times. The chain combines TRBV5-4 with TRBJ1-6; D is possibly TRBD1 (5 bases). V lost 2 bases to trimming and J lost 7 bases, with 10 bases between them. This CDR3 region has 14 residues. CDR1 is SGHNT, CDR2 YYREEE, per germline (reference sequence). The CDR3 spells CASSFRVNNSPLHF. As DNA, the CDR3 is TGTGCCAGCAGCTTCAGGGTTAACAATTCACCCCTCCACTTT.

V and J are TRBV18 and TRBJ1-3, with D uncertain. V lost 3 bases, J lost 2 bases, and 8 bases lay in between. Looked up from germline, CDR1 is KGHSH and CDR2 is LQKENI. The CDR3 has 14 amino acids. The CDR3 reads CASSPGYTGNTIYF. In DNA, the CDR3 is TGTGCCAGCTCACCGGGTTACACTGGAAACACCATATATTTT.

The chain combines TRBV7-2 with TRBJ1-2; TRBD1 agrees at 7 bases. V was clipped by 4 bases and J by 8 bases; unmatched bases: 7. Looked up from germline, CDR1 is SGHTA and CDR2 is FQGNSA. The CDR3 has 13 residues. CDR3 DNA sequence: TGTGCCAGCAGCTCATACAGGGGAGAAGGCTACACCTTC. Translated, it gives CASSSYRGEGYTF.

This rearrangement joins TRBV7-9 to TRBJ1-6; D not resolved. This CDR3 contains 14 residues. CDR1 is SEHNR and CDR2 is FQNEAQ in the germline V gene (reference sequence). V dropped 4 bases and J dropped 8 bases, with 12 bases sitting between them. CDR3 sequence reads: CASSSDTKHSPLHF. CDR3 nucleotides: TGTGCCAGCAGCTCCGACACAAAGCATTCACCCCTCCACTTT.

This clone was counted a single time. The chain is built from TRBV5-4 and TRBJ1-2, with 9 bases aligning to TRBD1. The CDR3 is 13 residues long. The trim removed 4 bases at V and 3 bases at J, leaving 1 base unmatched. Germline-derived CDR1 and CDR2 are SGHNT and YYREEE (reference sequence). CDR3 in amino acids: CASSRTGDYGYTF. The DNA for the CDR3 is TGTGCCAGCAGCCGGACAGGGGACTATGGCTACACCTTC.

Points on this clone: The junction and the germline gene differ at one end; a read error may be behind it. The V and J genes are TRBV11-3 and TRBJ2-1; D possibly corresponds to TRBD1 (5 bases). Germline CDR1 and CDR2: SGHNT and YENEEA. The CDR3 length is 13 residues. In DNA, the CDR3 is TGTGCCAGCAGCCGAATTTGGGGCAATCAGCAGTTCTTC. Its protein product is CASSRIWGNQQFF.

The V gene is TRBV5-6, the J gene TRBJ2-2; a weak D match, TRBD2 (6 bases). The CDR3 runs 14 residues. Trimming took 1 base from V and 7 from J, leaving 11 bases between them. The germline gives CDR1 SGHDT, CDR2 YYEEEE. The CDR3, as DNA: TGTGCCAGCAGCTTGTGGAGGAGGGGCGGGGAGCTGTTTTTT. It specifies CASSLWRRGGELFF.

This clone came up once. V gene TRBV7-2 combines with J gene TRBJ2-7; the D call may be TRBD1 or TRBD2 (5 bases each). Trimming left V 1 base short and J 6 bases short, with 13 bases between. The CDR3 is 14 residues long. Germline lookup yields CDR1 SGHTA and CDR2 FQGNSA. In DNA form, the CDR3 reads TGTGCCAGCAGCTTAGGACAGAGGGCTTCCGAGCAGTACTTC. Its protein is CASSLGQRASEQYF. The variable domain in full, completed from reference TRBV7-2 and TRBJ2-7, reads GAGVSQSPSNKVTEKGKDVELRCDPISGHTALYWYRQSLGQGLEFLIYFQGNSAPDKSGLPSDRFSAERTGGSVSTLTIQRTQQEDSAVYLCASSLGQRASEQYFGPGTRLTVT.